This T cell receptor (beta chain) was captured in a study of T-cell memory formation after mild COVID-19. TCRdb ran MiXCR on the 5' RACE reads and lists one entry per CDR3 protein. This sample has about 600,000 distinct CDR3 sequences, with about 22% found just once. This clonotype was seen a handful of times. V lost 0 bases, J lost 2 bases, and 14 bases lay in between. The CDR3 is made up of 17 amino acids. In germline, CDR1 is SGHAT, CDR2 FQNNGV. Input material: PBMCs or a T cell subset sorted from them (not recorded which). The TCR comes from an adult woman who had mild COVID-19 (a few samples of this study predate the infection). Cell type and time point are not known. V usage is TRBV11-2 and J usage is TRBJ1-5, with a weak D call TRBD1 (5 bases). This chain's CDR3 is CASSLDGYRGGNQPQHF. In nucleotides, the CDR3 is TGTGCCAGCAGCTTAGATGGGTACCGGGGCGGCAATCAGCCCCAGCATTTT.